The 25 T cell receptor beta chains presented below share a single source sample, sequenced in a study of T cell responses to AZD1222 COVID-19 vaccine. Here immunoSEQ multiplex PCR was the method, and the copy in TCRdb shows in-frame clones only, minus some. This table holds 180,000 or so clones, around 95% found once. Sequenced material: peripheral blood, taken on day 0 of AZD1222 vaccination. The receptors shown here come from an adult in good health.

V gene TRBV6-5 combines with J gene TRBJ1-1; D not certain. This CDR3 has 13 residues. Germline V gene data show CDR1 as MNHEY and CDR2 as SVGAGI. V was shortened by 5 bases and J by 5 bases, with 12 bases between the two germline ends. For the CDR3, the DNA is TGTGCCAGCAGTCGACTAGTGGAGACTGAAGCTTTCTTT. Its translation is CASSRLVETEAFF.

The CDR3 sequence is CAWRPLGGHTEAFF. CDR3 DNA: TGTGCCTGGAGGCCCCTAGGGGGGCACACTGAAGCTTTCTTT. The chain recombines TRBV30 with TRBJ1-1; maybe TRBD1 (6 bases). The germline CDR1 and CDR2 sequences are GTSNPN and SVGIG (reference sequence). The CDR3 spans 14 residues. V was cut by 3 bases and J by 3 bases, with 14 bases left in between.

This chain links TRBV6-1 with TRBJ2-1, with D possibly being TRBD1 (6 bases). V was shortened by 1 base and J by 6 bases, with 7 bases between the two germline ends. Germline V gene sequence: CDR1 MNHNS, CDR2 SASEGT. This CDR3 region has 13 residues. This CDR3 is CASSEGGLNEQFF. In DNA, the CDR3 is TGTGCCAGCAGTGAAGGGGGGCTCAATGAGCAGTTCTTC.

The gene calls are TRBV4-1 and TRBJ2-2, with TRBD1 as a possible D gene (6 bases). Between the trimmed V and J ends, which lost 5 bases and 4 bases, there was a span of 20 bases. This CDR3 has 17 residues. Germline values: CDR1 MGHRA, CDR2 YSYEKL. The CDR3 sequence is CASSGRDTLLGTGELFF. Here the CDR3 DNA reads TGCGCCAGCAGCGGCAGGGACACCCTCCTGGGCACCGGGGAGCTGTTTTTT.

This chain uses TRBV7-9 with TRBJ1-1; no definite D call. This CDR3 spans 15 amino acids. The V end lost 3 bases, the J end lost 1 base, and 12 bases lay between the germline ends. Germline assignment: CDR1 SEHNR and CDR2 FQNEAQ (reference sequence). The CDR3 here is CASSLITGANTEAFF. The CDR3 nucleotides are TGTGCCAGCAGCTTGATAACCGGAGCGAACACTGAAGCTTTCTTT.

The chain recombines TRBV10-3 with TRBJ1-5; a weak D match, TRBD1 (6 bases). The length of the CDR3 is 18 residues. Trimming took off 0 bases at V and 2 bases at J, with 17 bases between the two ends. Germline V gene data show CDR1 as ENHRY and CDR2 as SYGVKD. The CDR3 nucleotides read TGTGCCATCAGTGAGTCGGCAGGAGGGGGGGCGGGCAATCAGCCCCAGCATTTT. Translated, it gives CAISESAGGGAGNQPQHF.

The V gene is TRBV5-6, the J gene TRBJ2-1; D is unresolved. Trimming took 2 bases from V and 8 from J, leaving 11 bases between them. The CDR3 length is 13 residues. The germline gives CDR1 SGHDT, CDR2 YYEEEE. CDR3 coding DNA: TGTGCCAGCAGCTTCCCCACCCTGGATGAGCAGTTCTTC. It translates to CASSFPTLDEQFF.

This clone was recorded only once. The chain has TRBV14 and TRBJ1-4; D uncertain. V gave up 0 bases and J gave up 4 bases, with 9 bases separating them. Germline-derived CDR1 and CDR2 are SGHDN and FVKESK. There are 15 residues in the CDR3. The CDR3 coding sequence is TGTGCCAGCAGCCAAGAGTACCCGCATAATGAAAAACTGTTTTTT. Residues: CASSQEYPHNEKLFF.

V and J are TRBV2 and TRBJ1-1, with TRBD1 as a possible D gene (5 bases). The CDR3 has 13 amino acids. Deletions cut 8 bases from V and 7 bases from J, with 17 bases between. CDR1 is SNHLY and CDR2 is FYNNEI in the germline V gene. The CDR3 sequence: CASQPLRDHEAFF. As DNA, the CDR3 is TGTGCCAGCCAACCTCTCCGGGACCATGAAGCTTTCTTT.

This chain uses TRBV19 with TRBJ1-4; D might be TRBD1 (6 bases). CDR3 length: 17 amino acids. Trimming took 5 bases from V and 2 from J, leaving 18 bases between them. Germline V gene sequence: CDR1 LNHDA, CDR2 SQIVND (reference sequence). This chain's CDR3 is CASSLQGFAVTNEKLFF. The CDR3 bases are TGTGCCAGTAGTTTACAGGGTTTCGCGGTGACTAATGAAAAACTGTTTTTT.

V is TRBV30 and J is TRBJ1-2; the D is unclear. Trimming stripped 3 bases from V and 3 bases from J, with 17 bases between. Germline lookup yields CDR1 GTSNPN and CDR2 SVGIG (reference sequence). CDR3 length equals 15 residues. DNA for the CDR3: TGTGCCTGGAGCCCGGACCCTCAGGTGGACTATGGCTACACCTTC. It encodes CAWSPDPQVDYGYTF.

The chain recombines TRBV5-1 with TRBJ2-2; 10 nucleotides align to TRBD1. Germline V gene data show CDR1 as SGHRS and CDR2 as YFSETQ. The CDR3 extends over 14 amino acids. V dropped 0 bases and J dropped 8; count of bases not matched to a gene: 1. Here the CDR3 reads CASSLGQGAGELFF. As DNA, the CDR3 is TGCGCCAGCAGCTTGGGACAGGGGGCTGGGGAGCTGTTTTTT.

This clone occurred once. This chain connects TRBV11-2 to TRBJ1-6; D is possibly TRBD1 (6 bases). The CDR3 has 14 amino acids. The germline V gene has CDR1 SGHAT and CDR2 FQNNGV. The V and J ends lost 5 bases and 10 bases respectively, with 15 bases between them. The CDR3 protein is CASSANREESPLHF. CDR3 coding DNA: TGTGCCAGCAGCGCTAACAGGGAAGAGTCACCCCTCCACTTT.

This chain connects TRBV7-9 to TRBJ1-4; perhaps TRBD1 as D (6 bases). Germline CDR1 is SEHNR and CDR2 is FQNEAQ (reference sequence). The CDR3 is made up of 14 amino acids. V lost 6 bases, J lost 8 bases, and 16 bases lay in between. For the CDR3, the DNA is TGTGCCAGCAGACCTCCTCAGGGGTTCGAAAAACTGTTTTTT. Encoded protein: CASRPPQGFEKLFF.

The chain has TRBV28 and TRBJ1-6, with D unresolved. V lost 5 bases to trimming and J lost 9 bases, with 5 bases between them. Germline CDR1 MDHEN, CDR2 SYDVKM. This CDR3 spans 11 amino acids. The CDR3 DNA reads as TGTGCCAGCAGTATCGGTTCACCCCTCCACTTT. It specifies CASSIGSPLHF.

The chain is built from TRBV18 and TRBJ1-5; D gene ambiguous. V lost 0 bases and J 3 bases, leaving 12 bases between the germline ends. Germline V gives CDR1 KGHSH, CDR2 LQKENI. CDR3 length: 16 amino acids. The CDR3 nucleotides are TGTGCCAGCTCACCACCTGGGCTACCCCCCAATCAGCCCCAGCATTTT. Protein sequence: CASSPPGLPPNQPQHF.

V and J are TRBV14 and TRBJ1-2; D uncertain. The V end lost 1 base, the J end lost 2 bases, and 5 bases lay between the germline ends. The CDR3 consists of 13 residues. From germline, CDR1 is SGHDN and CDR2 FVKESK. In DNA, the CDR3 is TGTGCCAGCAGCCAAGCGCGGAACTATGGCTACACCTTC. Translating gives CASSQARNYGYTF.

The chain employs TRBV6-5 and TRBJ2-5, with D possibly TRBD2 on 5 matching bases. Trimming took 2 bases from V and 5 from J, leaving 18 bases between them. CDR3 length: 16 amino acids. The V gene's germline CDR1 is MNHEY and CDR2 SVGAGI. CDR3 nucleotides: TGTGCCAGCAGTTACGCCTCCGCCCCGAGGAGGGAGACCCAGTACTTC. Protein product: CASSYASAPRRETQYF.

V is TRBV5-1 and J is TRBJ1-1; TRBD1 is a possible D gene (5 bases). This CDR3 has 15 amino acids. Germline CDR1 is SGHRS and CDR2 is YFSETQ. With 3 bases removed from V and 0 bases from J, the gap between germline ends came to 12 bases. CDR3 in amino acids: CASSWGGGVNTEAFF. For the CDR3, the DNA is TGCGCCAGCAGCTGGGGCGGGGGAGTGAACACTGAAGCTTTCTTT.

The chain carries TRBV2 and TRBJ1-1; tentative D call: TRBD1 (5 bases). CDR3 length: 14 amino acids. The germline CDR1 and CDR2 sequences are SNHLY and FYNNEI. V gave up 2 bases and J gave up 1 base, with 8 bases separating them. This CDR3 reads CASSERRANTEAFF. For the CDR3, the DNA is TGTGCCAGCAGTGAACGCAGGGCGAACACTGAAGCTTTCTTT.

V and J are TRBV28 and TRBJ1-1, with D possibly being TRBD1 (5 bases). The CDR3 extends over 11 amino acids. Germline values: CDR1 MDHEN, CDR2 SYDVKM. V lost 3 bases and J lost 11, with 10 bases in between. The CDR3 protein is CASSFRGAAFF. The CDR3, as DNA: TGTGCCAGCAGTTTTAGAGGGGCGGCTTTCTTT.

V gene TRBV28 combines with J gene TRBJ1-4; D remains unclear. Germline CDR1 is MDHEN and CDR2 is SYDVKM. Trimming took off 10 bases at V and 3 bases at J, with 12 bases between the two ends. The CDR3 is 13 residues long. In DNA form, the CDR3 reads TGTGCCACCTACAACTTTGCTAATGAAAAACTGTTTTTT. Translation gives CATYNFANEKLFF.

J is TRBJ2-7 and V is TRBV27; D perhaps matches TRBD2 (5 bases). Between the trimmed V and J ends, which lost 6 bases and 1 base, there was a span of 13 bases. CDR1 is MNHEY and CDR2 is SMNVEV in the germline V gene (reference sequence). This CDR3 is 14 amino acids long. This CDR3 reads CASRTLAQSYEQYF. CDR3 DNA sequence: TGTGCCAGCAGGACCCTAGCACAATCCTACGAGCAGTACTTC.

The rearrangement links TRBV3-1 (or the pseudogene TRBV3-2) to TRBJ2-1; TRBD2 matches 10 bases. This CDR3 spans 17 amino acids. J gave up 7 bases and V 0 bases, and 9 bases lay outside the gene matches. Looked up from germline, CDR1 is LGHDT and CDR2 is YNNKEL (reference sequence). The DNA for the CDR3 is TGTGCCAGCAGCCAAGAGAGTGGGGCTAGCGGGAGAAATGAGCAGTTCTTC. The encoded protein is CASSQESGASGRNEQFF.

The chain is built from TRBV3-1 (or the pseudogene TRBV3-2) and TRBJ1-4, with TRBD1 matching over 7 bases. This CDR3 spans 15 amino acids. Germline CDR1 LGHDT, CDR2 YNNKEL (reference sequence). Germline trimming cut 0 bases from V and 7 bases from J; bases unmatched to any gene: 5. CDR3 sequence: CASSQDPDRREKLFF. The DNA of the CDR3 is TGTGCCAGCAGCCAAGATCCGGACAGGCGTGAAAAACTGTTTTTT.